This record looks at one T cell receptor (beta chain) sequence and its context. It has no known antigen specificity. Base qualities are not at hand, and no much larger clone is one base apart. This entry is derived from a study of early T cells in non-severe SARS-CoV-2 infection (dated by TCRdb to about 2021). With regard to the full study: TCR sequencing used bulk RNA from unsorted whole blood, so alpha and beta chains could not be paired. Broad study findings and their caveats: VDJdb matching was skewed toward anti-spike CD8 responses and likely underestimated virus-specific expansions by missing private and CD4 specificities.

Library method: 5' RACE. Reads for this sample came from a NextSeq 500. The TCR library protocol attached unique molecular identifiers to individual cDNA molecules to correct for sequencing error and PCR bias. Both TCR alpha and beta chains were sequenced, and tight co-correlation was observed between alpha and beta sequence abundances in each sample. For the original study's pipeline: Decombinator V4 was used to perform V gene, J gene and CDR3 annotation of TCR sequences. Expanded TCRs were defined as changing significantly between any two time points under a Poisson model with p below 0.0001. TCR abundances were normalised to the total number of TCRs sequenced per sample and expressed as counts per million. TRAV1-2 paired with TRAJ12, TRAJ20 or TRAJ33 defined MAIT TCRs, while TRAV10 paired with TRAJ18 defined iNKT TCRs. VDJdb, accessed 1 November 2021, was searched for CMV, EBV and SARS-CoV-2 annotated TCRs, excluding TCRs annotated for multiple antigens. TCRdb applied fastp at Q25 and MiXCR to the public reads, then kept only in-frame beta chains. Every CDR3 protein is listed once, alongside the most common genes and DNA of its rows. For this entry, the V and J calls and clone size follow TCRdb and not the study's own pipeline. Within this sample are about 67,000 distinct CDR3 sequences, with around 10% of them counted one time only. Approximately 4.2% of the sample is taken by the ten largest.

V loses 7 bases, J loses 2 bases, and the germline ends lie 14 bases apart. CDR1 and CDR2 (SEHNR, FQNEAQ) derive from the germline V gene (reference sequence). The CDR3 spans 15 residues, from the cysteine through the phenylalanine. Only the CDR3 DNA stays, 45 bases, in frame from base 1. This was a case-control study nested in a cohort of healthcare workers in London, UK, who had nasopharyngeal swab PCR tests and blood samples taken every week. Between 23 and 31 March 2020, the week of the UK lockdown, healthcare workers were enrolled and then followed up weekly for as long as 16 weeks. The source material was whole blood. The TCR originated in an adult who was a healthcare worker with PCR-confirmed SARS-CoV-2 infection or an uninfected control (not recorded which). The chain is encoded by TRBV7-9 joined to TRBJ2-2; no D segment can be confidently identified. The CDR3 here reads CASIPGRLNTGELFF. In nucleotide form, the sequence is TGTGCCAGCATCCCCGGACGGCTAAACACCGGGGAGCTGTTTTTT.